This is a list of T cell receptor beta chains from one sample in a study of cytomegalovirus exposure and HLA in healthy donors. The data were produced by immunoSEQ multiplex PCR, yet TCRdb's version contains in-frame clones alone and is incomplete. The repertoire holds some 150,000 clones, with about 80% as singletons. Sequenced material: PBMCs. These receptors were taken from a man aged 35-49 years in good health and CMV-seropositive. CDR3s include the opening cysteine and the closing phenylalanine or tryptophan. Fields, in order: V gene, J gene, clone size, D gene, CDR3 DNA, CDR3 protein. D genes are given only for firm matches. Size tells how often a clone was seen (once, few, many) or the class of an expanded clone, and some rows leave it out.

V: TRBV10-2
J: TRBJ1-1
size: -
D: TRBD1
DNA: TGCGCCAGCAGTCGGGACAGGGTGGAAGCTTTCTTT
CDR3: CASSRDRVEAFF

V: TRBV6-5
J: TRBJ1-1
size: once
D: TRBD1
DNA: TGTGCCAGCAGTTTCGACAGGGGGCTAATGAACACTGAAGCTTTCTTT
CDR3: CASSFDRGLMNTEAFF

V: TRBV10-3
J: TRBJ2-3
size: -
D: TRBD2
DNA: TGTGCCGCTAGTCCCCCGGGAGGAGATACGCAGTATTTT
CDR3: CAASPPGGDTQYF

V: TRBV6-5
J: TRBJ2-5
size: -
D: TRBD1
DNA: TGTGCCAGCAGATCGCCAGGGGGCGCGGAGACCCAGTACTTC
CDR3: CASRSPGGAETQYF

V: TRBV7-8
J: TRBJ1-3
size: -
D: -
DNA: TGTGCCAGCAGCTTATATCGGGTCTCTGGAAACACCATATATTTT
CDR3: CASSLYRVSGNTIYF

V: TRBV29-1
J: TRBJ1-2
size: -
D: -
DNA: TGCAGCGTCTACGCAGAGGGCGTTGGCTACACCTTC
CDR3: CSVYAEGVGYTF

V: TRBV6-1
J: TRBJ1-1
size: -
D: -
DNA: TGTGCCAGCATTAGCGACCTCACAAGGGTTGAAGCTTTCTTT
CDR3: CASISDLTRVEAFF

V: TRBV6-5
J: TRBJ1-2
size: -
D: TRBD1
DNA: TGTGCCAGCAGTTACCGGGGGAGGACAGGGGGCGTTGGCTACACCTTC
CDR3: CASSYRGRTGGVGYTF

V: TRBV30
J: TRBJ1-6
size: -
D: -
DNA: TGTGCCTGGAGACATGTCGGGATCCCTAATTCACCCCTCCACTTT
CDR3: CAWRHVGIPNSPLHF

V: TRBV7-9
J: TRBJ1-1
size: few
D: TRBD1
DNA: TGTGCCAGCAGCTTAGTTCAGGGGGCGCGACAACAAGCTTTCTTT
CDR3: CASSLVQGARQQAFF

V: TRBV9
J: TRBJ2-1
size: -
D: TRBD2
DNA: TGTGCCAGCAGCCGACTAGCGGGAGGGCCCTACAATGAGCAGTTCTTC
CDR3: CASSRLAGGPYNEQFF

V: TRBV6-1
J: TRBJ1-5
size: once
D: TRBD1
DNA: TGTGCCAGCACGGGACAGTATAGCAATCAGCCCCAGCATTTT
CDR3: CASTGQYSNQPQHF

V: TRBV9
J: TRBJ1-1
size: -
D: -
DNA: TGTGCCAGCAGCCCTCGGACACCCTTGAACACTGAAGCTTTCTTT
CDR3: CASSPRTPLNTEAFF

V: TRBV10-3
J: TRBJ2-7
size: -
D: TRBD2
DNA: TGTGCCATCAGTGAGGGACTAGCGGGAGTCTACGAGCAGTACTTC
CDR3: CAISEGLAGVYEQYF

V: TRBV19
J: TRBJ1-5
size: -
D: TRBD1
DNA: TGTGCCAGTAGTACCGGGACAGGGAGTCGGAGCAATCAGCCCCAGCATTTT
CDR3: CASSTGTGSRSNQPQHF

V: TRBV10-1
J: TRBJ2-7
size: -
D: -
DNA: TGCGCCAGCAGGGCGGGACCGTCCGGGTACGAGCAGTACTTC
CDR3: CASRAGPSGYEQYF

V: TRBV11-2
J: TRBJ2-2
size: once
D: TRBD2
DNA: TGTGCCAGCAGCTTATGGGGACTAGCGTTCACCGGGGAGCTGTTTTTT
CDR3: CASSLWGLAFTGELFF

V: TRBV10-2
J: TRBJ2-1
size: -
D: -
DNA: TGCGCCAGCAGTGTGACAGAACGCGGTTTGCAGTTCTTC
CDR3: CASSVTERGLQFF

V: TRBV25-1
J: TRBJ2-1
size: -
D: TRBD2
DNA: TGTGCCAGCAGTGAACCCCGGGGGGGGGCGCAGTACAATGAGCAGTTCTTC
CDR3: CASSEPRGGAQYNEQFF

V: TRBV6-5
J: TRBJ2-7
size: -
D: TRBD1
DNA: TGTGCCAGCAGTGCCAGACAGGGGCTTACCTACGAGCAGTACTTC
CDR3: CASSARQGLTYEQYF